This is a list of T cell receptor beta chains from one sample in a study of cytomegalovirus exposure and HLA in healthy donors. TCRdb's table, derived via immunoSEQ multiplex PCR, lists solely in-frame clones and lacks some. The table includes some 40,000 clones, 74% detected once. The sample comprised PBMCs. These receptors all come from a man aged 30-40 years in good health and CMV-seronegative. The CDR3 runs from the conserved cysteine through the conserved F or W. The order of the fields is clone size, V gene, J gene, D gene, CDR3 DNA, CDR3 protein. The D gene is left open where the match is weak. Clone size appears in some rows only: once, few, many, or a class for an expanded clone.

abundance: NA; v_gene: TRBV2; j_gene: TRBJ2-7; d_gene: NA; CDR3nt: TGTGCCACCAGGGGCGGGGGTTCATACGAGCAGTACTTC; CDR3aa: CATRGGGSYEQYF
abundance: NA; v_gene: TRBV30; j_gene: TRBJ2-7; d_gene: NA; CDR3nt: TGTGCCTGGAGTACGGCCTACGAGCAGTACTTC; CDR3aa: CAWSTAYEQYF
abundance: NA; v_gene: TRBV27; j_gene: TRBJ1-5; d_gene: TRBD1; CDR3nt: TGTGCCAGCAGTTTATCGTCAGGGGGTAATCAGCCCCAGCATTTT; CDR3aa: CASSLSSGGNQPQHF
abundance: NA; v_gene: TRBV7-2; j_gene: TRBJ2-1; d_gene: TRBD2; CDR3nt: TGTGCCAGCAGCCCGGCTAGCGGGGGGTACAATGAGCAGTTCTTC; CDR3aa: CASSPASGGYNEQFF
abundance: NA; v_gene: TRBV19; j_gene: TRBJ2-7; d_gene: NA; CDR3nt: TGTGCCAGTAGTATGCTAGGGGGAAGTACGGACCAGCAGTACTTC; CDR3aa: CASSMLGGSTDQQYF
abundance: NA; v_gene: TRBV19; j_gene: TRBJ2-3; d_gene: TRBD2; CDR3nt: TGTGCCAGTAGTATGACGGGAGGGCGCACAGATACGCAGTATTTT; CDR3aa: CASSMTGGRTDTQYF
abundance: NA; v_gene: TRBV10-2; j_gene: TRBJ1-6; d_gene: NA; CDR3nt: TGCGCCAGCAGTGAGGGCAAAAATTCACCCCTCCACTTT; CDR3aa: CASSEGKNSPLHF
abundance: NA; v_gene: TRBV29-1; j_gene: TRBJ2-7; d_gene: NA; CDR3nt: TGCAGCGTTGAGGGGCGAGGGGGCTACGAGCAGTACTTC; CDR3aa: CSVEGRGGYEQYF
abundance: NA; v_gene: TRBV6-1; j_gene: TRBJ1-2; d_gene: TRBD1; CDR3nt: TGTGCCAGCACCCGAACCGGGACAGACTATGGCTACACCTTC; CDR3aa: CASTRTGTDYGYTF
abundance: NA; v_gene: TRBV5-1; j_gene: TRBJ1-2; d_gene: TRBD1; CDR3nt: TGCGCCAGCAGCGGGACAGGCTATGGCTACACCTTC; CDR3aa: CASSGTGYGYTF
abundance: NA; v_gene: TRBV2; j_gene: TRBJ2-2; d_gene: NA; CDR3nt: TGTGCCAGCCGTTTCCCGACGACAGGAACGACCGGGGAGCTGTTTTTT; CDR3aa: CASRFPTTGTTGELFF
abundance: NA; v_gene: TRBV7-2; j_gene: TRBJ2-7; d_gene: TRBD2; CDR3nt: TGTGCCAGCAGCTTCGGTTATAGCGGGGTTTCCTACGAGCAGTACTTC; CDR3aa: CASSFGYSGVSYEQYF
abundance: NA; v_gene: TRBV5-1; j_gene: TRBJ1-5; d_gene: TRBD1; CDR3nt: TGCGCCAGCAGCTTGGCTCCTCGGGGGACAGGGATCGATCAGCCCCAGCATTTT; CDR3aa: CASSLAPRGTGIDQPQHF
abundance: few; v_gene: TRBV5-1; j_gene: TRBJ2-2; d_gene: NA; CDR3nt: TGCGCCAGCAGCTTGAACAGGGCTTCGAACACCGGGGAGCTGTTTTTT; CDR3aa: CASSLNRASNTGELFF
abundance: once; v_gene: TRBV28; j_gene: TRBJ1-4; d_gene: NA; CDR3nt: TGTGCCAGCAGTTTAGGGAGAGATAGTGAAAAACTGTTTTTT; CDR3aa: CASSLGRDSEKLFF
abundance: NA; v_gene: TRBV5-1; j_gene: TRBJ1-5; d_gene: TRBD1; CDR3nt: TGCGCCAGCAGCTTGGGGCCAGGGGGCGTAAGCAATCAGCCCCAGCATTTT; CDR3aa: CASSLGPGGVSNQPQHF
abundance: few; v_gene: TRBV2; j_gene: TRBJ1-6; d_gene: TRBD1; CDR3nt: TGTGCCAGCAGAGGGGACAGGGGTGATAATTCACCCCTCCACTTT; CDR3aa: CASRGDRGDNSPLHF
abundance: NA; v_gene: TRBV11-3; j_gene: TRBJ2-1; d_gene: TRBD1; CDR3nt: TGTGCCAGCAGCTTAGGAGGGGGCGCCCACAATGAGCAGTTCTTC; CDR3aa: CASSLGGGAHNEQFF
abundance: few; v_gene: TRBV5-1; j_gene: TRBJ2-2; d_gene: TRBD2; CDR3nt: TGCGCCAGCAGCTTGACGGGACTAACGAACACCGGGGAGCTGTTTTTT; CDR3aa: CASSLTGLTNTGELFF
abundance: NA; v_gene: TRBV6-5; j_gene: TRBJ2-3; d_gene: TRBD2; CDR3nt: TGTGCCAGCAAACTAGCGGGACCCCTCACAGATACGCAGTATTTT; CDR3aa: CASKLAGPLTDTQYF